This T cell receptor beta chain appears in the sequencing data of a study of cytomegalovirus exposure and HLA in healthy donors. The study, taken as a whole, reports: Being productive about 87% or about 30% of the time was typical of most TCR beta V segments in an earlier analysis.

As regards this clone: The antigen is not known.

The PCR used 60 Vbeta and 13 Jbeta primers. Method: immunoSEQ multiplex PCR; TCRdb's copy keeps in-frame clones and lacks some. Of fewer than 100,000 clones in the sample, roughly three quarters were seen once. Germline lookup yields CDR1 SGHAT and CDR2 FQNNGV. The CDR3 length is 15 residues. The J segment lost 4 bases and the V segment lost 5 bases, leaving 6 bases of the junction unmatched. This rearrangement joins TRBV11-2 to TRBJ2-1; 9 bases match TRBD2. The origin of this receptor is a female donor in good health and CMV-seronegative. Sequenced sample: PBMCs. The CDR3 coding sequence is TGTGCCAGCAGCCCCGGGACTAGCAGGTACAATGAGCAGTTCTTC. This encodes CASSPGTSRYNEQFF.